The clone carrying this T cell receptor (beta chain) was seen only once. The antigen is undetermined. Per the authors' pipeline: What underpinned the distant-metastasis classifier for papillary thyroid cancer was the set of CDR3 differences across clinicopathological groups. Using MiXCR, TCRdb re-called clones from the PCR reads. It is TCRdb's table, rather than the study itself, that gives the V and J calls and clone size. The sample carries about 38,000 clones, about 26% recorded once. CDR1 is LGHDT, CDR2 YNNKEL, per germline (reference sequence). The CDR3 loop spans 14 amino acids. The germline V and J ends were trimmed by 4 bases and 12 bases, with 16 bases remaining between them. All patients were untreated before thyroid surgery. This record comes from a study of metastatic and nonmetastatic thyroid tumors. Study in general: Peripheral blood and tumor or nodule samples from malignant and benign thyroid patients were compared. The study's findings and limits: In both blood and tumor samples, TCR beta diversity was reported significantly higher for malignant than benign nodules.

This receptor was obtained from a male donor with papillary thyroid cancer or a benign thyroid nodule (not recorded which). Some clones in this sample may be carry-over from other donors' samples. The V gene is TRBV3-1, the J gene TRBJ1-6; D not certain. The sample consisted of blood. CDR3 coding DNA: TGTGCCAGCAGCCCGAAACGGGAGGGAGAACCCCTCCACTTT. This codes for CASSPKREGEPLHF.